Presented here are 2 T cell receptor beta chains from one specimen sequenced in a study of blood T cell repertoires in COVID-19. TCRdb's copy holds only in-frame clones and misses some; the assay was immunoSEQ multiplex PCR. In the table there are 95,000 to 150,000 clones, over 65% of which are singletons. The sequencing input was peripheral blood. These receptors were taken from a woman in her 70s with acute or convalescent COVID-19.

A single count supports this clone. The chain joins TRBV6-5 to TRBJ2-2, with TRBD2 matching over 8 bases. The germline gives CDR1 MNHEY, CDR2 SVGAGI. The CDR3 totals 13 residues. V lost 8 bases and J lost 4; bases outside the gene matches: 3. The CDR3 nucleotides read TGTGCCAGCGAACGGGGGGGCACCGGGGAGCTGTTTTTT. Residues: CASERGGTGELFF.

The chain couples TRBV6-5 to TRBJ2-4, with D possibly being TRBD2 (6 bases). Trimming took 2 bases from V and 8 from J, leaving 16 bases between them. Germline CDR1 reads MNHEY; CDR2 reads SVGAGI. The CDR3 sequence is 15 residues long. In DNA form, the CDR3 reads TGTGCCAGCAGTTACGCCAGCGGGCCCGGGGACATTCAGTACTTC. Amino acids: CASSYASGPGDIQYF.